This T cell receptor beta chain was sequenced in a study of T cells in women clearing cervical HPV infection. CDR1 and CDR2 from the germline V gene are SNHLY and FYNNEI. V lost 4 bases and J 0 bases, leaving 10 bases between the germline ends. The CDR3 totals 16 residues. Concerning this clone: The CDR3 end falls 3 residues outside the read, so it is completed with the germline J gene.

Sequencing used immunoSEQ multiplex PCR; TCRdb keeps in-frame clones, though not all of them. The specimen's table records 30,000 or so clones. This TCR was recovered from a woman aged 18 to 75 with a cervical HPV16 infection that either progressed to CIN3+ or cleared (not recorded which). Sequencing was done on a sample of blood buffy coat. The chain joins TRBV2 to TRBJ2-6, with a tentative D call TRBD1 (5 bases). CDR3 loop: CASSGDRNSGANVLTF. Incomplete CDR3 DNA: TGTGCCAGCAGTGGCGACAGAAACTCTGGGGCCAACGTC.